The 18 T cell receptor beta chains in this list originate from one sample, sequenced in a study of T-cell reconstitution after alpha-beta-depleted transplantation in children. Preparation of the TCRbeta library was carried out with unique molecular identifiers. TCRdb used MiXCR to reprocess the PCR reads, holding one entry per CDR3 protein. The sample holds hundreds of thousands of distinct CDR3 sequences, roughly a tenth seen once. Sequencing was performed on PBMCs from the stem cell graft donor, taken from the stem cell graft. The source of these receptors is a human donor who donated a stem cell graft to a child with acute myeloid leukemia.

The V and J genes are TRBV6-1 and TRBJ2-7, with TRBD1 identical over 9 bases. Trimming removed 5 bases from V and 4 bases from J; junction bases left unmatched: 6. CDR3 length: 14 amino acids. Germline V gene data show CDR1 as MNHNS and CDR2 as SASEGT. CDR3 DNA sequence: TGTGCCAGCAGTCGACAGGGGGAATGGTACGAGCAGTACTTC. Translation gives CASSRQGEWYEQYF.

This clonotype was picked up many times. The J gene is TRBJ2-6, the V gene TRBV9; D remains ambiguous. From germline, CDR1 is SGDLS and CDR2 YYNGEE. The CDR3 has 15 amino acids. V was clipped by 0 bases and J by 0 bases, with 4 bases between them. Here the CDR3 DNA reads TGTGCCAGCAGCGTAGTGGGCTCTGGGGCCAACGTCCTGACTTTC. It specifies CASSVVGSGANVLTF.

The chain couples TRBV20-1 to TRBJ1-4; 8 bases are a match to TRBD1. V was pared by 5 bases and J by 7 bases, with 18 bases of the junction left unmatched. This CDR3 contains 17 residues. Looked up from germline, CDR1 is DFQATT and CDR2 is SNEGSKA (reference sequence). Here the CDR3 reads CSAPPGTGPVMREKLFF. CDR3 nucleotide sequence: TGCAGTGCTCCACCAGGGACAGGTCCGGTTATGCGTGAAAAACTGTTTTTT.

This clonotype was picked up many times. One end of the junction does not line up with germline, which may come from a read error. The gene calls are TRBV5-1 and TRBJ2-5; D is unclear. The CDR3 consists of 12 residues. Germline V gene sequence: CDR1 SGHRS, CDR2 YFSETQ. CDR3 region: CASSLDGETQYF. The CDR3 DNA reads TGTGCCAGCAGCTTAGACGGAGAGACCCAGTACTTC.

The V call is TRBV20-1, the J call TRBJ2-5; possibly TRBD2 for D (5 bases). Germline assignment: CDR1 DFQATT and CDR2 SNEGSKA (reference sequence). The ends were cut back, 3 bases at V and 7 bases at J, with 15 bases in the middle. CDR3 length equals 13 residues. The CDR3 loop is CSASALGVGTQYF. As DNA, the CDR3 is TGCAGTGCTAGTGCACTAGGCGTCGGGACCCAGTACTTC.

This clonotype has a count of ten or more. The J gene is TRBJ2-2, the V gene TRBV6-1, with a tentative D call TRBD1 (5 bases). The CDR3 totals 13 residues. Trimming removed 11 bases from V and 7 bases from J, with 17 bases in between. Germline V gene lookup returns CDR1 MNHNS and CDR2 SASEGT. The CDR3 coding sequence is TGTGCCGCTTCATCCAGGGTTAACGGGGAGCTGTTTTTT. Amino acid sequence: CAASSRVNGELFF.

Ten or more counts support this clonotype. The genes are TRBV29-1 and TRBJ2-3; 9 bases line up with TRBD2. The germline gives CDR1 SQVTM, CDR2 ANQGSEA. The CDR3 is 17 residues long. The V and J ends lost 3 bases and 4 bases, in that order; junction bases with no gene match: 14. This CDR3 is CSVDGLRASGIADTQYF. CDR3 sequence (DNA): TGCAGCGTTGATGGTCTGCGGGCTAGCGGGATCGCAGATACGCAGTATTTT.

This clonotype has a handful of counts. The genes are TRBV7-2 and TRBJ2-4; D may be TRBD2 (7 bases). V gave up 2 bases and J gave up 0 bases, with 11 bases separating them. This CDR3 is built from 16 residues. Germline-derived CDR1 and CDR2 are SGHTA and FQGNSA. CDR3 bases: TGTGCCAGCAGCTTACGGGGGGCAGCAGCCAAAAACATTCAGTACTTC. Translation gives CASSLRGAAAKNIQYF.

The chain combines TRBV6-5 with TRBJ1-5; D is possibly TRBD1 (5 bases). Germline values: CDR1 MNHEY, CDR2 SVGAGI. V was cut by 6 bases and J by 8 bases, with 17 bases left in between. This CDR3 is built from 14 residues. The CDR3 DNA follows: TGTGCCAGCAGACGGGACGCTGTAGGGGAGCCCCAGCATTTT. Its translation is CASRRDAVGEPQHF.

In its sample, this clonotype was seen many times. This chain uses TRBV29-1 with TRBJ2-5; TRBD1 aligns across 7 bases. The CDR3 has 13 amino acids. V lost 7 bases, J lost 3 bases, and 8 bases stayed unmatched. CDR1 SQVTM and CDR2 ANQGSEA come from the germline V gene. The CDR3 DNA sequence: TGCAGCGGCGACTCTACAGGGGAAGAGACCCAGTACTTC. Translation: CSGDSTGEETQYF.

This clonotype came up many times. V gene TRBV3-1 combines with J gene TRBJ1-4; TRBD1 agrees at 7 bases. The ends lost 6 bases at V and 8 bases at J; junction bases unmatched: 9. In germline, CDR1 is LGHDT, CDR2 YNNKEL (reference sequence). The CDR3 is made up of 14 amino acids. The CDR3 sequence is CASSRKGAPEKLFF. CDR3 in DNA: TGTGCCAGCAGTCGGAAGGGGGCGCCCGAAAAACTGTTTTTT.

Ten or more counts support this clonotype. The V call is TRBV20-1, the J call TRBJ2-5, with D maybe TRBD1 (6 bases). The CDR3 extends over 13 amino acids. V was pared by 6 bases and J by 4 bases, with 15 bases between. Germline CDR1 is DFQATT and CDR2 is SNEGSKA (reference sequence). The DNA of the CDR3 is TGCAGTGCCGAGAGTTCAGGGGTAGAGACCCAGTACTTC. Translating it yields CSAESSGVETQYF.

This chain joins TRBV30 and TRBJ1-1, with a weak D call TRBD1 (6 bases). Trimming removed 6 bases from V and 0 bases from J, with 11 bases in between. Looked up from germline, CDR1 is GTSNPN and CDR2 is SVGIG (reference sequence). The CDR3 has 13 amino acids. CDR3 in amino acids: CACGGALNTEAFF. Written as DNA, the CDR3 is TGTGCCTGCGGGGGGGCGCTGAACACTGAAGCTTTCTTT.

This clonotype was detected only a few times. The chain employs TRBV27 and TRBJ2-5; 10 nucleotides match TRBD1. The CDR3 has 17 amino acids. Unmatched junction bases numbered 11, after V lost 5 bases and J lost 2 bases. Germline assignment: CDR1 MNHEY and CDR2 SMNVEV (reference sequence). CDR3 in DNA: TGTGCCAGCAGTACACAACTGGACAGGGGGGGGCAAGAGACCCAGTACTTC. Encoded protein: CASSTQLDRGGQETQYF.

In DNA, the CDR3 is TGCGCCAGCAGCCAAGATATGGGGCAGCCCCAGCATTTT. This sequence encodes CASSQDMGQPQHF. V is TRBV4-1 and J is TRBJ1-5; D ambiguous. V lost 0 bases, J lost 7 bases, and 7 bases lay in between. The CDR3 has 13 residues. CDR1 and CDR2 from the germline V gene are MGHRA and YSYEKL.

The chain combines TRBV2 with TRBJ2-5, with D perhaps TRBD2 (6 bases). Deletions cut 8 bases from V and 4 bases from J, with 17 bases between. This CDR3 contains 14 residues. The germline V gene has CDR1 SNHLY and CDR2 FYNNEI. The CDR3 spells CASGAHLGGETQYF. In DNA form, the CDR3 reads TGTGCCAGCGGCGCCCACCTGGGAGGAGAGACCCAGTACTTC.

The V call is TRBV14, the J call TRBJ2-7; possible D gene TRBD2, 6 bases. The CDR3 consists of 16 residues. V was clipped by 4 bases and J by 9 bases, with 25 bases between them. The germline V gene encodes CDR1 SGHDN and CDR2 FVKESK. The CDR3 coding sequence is TGTGCCAGCAGCCCCATTGGGGGACTGGGCCTACGAGTGCAGTACTTC. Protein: CASSPIGGLGLRVQYF.

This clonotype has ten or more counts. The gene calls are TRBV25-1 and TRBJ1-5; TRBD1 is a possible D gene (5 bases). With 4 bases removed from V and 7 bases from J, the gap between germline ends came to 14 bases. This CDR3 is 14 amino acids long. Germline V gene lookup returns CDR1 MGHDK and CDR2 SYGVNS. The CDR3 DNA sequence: TGTGCCAGCAGTGGGGGACGGGGGATGCAGCCCCAGCATTTT. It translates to CASSGGRGMQPQHF.